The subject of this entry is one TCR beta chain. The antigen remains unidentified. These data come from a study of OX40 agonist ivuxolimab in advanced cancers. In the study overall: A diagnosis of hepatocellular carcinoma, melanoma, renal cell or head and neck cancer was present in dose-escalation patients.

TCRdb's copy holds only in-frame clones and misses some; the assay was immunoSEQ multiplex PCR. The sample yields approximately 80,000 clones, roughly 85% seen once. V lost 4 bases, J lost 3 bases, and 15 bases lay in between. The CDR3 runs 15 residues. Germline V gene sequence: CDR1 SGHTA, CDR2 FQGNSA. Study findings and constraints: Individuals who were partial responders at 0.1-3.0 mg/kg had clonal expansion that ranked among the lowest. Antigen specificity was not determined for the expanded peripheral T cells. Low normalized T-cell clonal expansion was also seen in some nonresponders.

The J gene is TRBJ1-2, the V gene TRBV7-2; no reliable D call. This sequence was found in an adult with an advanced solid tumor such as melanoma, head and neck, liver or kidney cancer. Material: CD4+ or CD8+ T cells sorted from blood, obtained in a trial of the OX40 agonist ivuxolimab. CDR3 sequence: CASSSRRVEDYGYTF. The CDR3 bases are TGTGCCAGCAGCTCCCGACGGGTGGAGGACTATGGCTACACCTTC.